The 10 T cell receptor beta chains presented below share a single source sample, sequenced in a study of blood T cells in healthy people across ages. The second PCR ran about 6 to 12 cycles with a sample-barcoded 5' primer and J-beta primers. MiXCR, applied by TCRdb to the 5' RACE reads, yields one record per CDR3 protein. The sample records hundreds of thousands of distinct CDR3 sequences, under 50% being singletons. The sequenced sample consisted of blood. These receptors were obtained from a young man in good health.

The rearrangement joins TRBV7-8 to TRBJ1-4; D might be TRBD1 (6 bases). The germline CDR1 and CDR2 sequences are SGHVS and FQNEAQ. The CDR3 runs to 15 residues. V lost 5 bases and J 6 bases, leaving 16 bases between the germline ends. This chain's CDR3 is CASSQSRQVDEKLFF. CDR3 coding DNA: TGTGCCAGCAGCCAATCCAGACAGGTCGATGAAAAACTGTTTTTT.

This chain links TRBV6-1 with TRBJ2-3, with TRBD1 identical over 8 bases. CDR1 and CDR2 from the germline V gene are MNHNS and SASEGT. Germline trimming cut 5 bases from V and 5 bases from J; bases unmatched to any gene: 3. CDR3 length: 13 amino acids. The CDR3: CASSRQGLDTQYF. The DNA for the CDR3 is TGTGCCAGCAGTCGACAGGGGTTAGATACGCAGTATTTT.

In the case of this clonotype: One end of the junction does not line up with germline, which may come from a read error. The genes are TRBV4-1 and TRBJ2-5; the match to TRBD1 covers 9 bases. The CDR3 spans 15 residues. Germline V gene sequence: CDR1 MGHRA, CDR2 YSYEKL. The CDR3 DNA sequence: TGCGCCGGCAGCCCTTCGGGGACAGGGAAAGAGACCCAGTACTTC. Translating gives CAGSPSGTGKETQYF.

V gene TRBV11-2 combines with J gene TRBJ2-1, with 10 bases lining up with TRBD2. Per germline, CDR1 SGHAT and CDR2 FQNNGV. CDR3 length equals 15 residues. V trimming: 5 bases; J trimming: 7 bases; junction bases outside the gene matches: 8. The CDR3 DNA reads TGTGCCAGCAGCCCACCGGGACTAGCGAGAAATGAGCAGTTCTTC. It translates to CASSPPGLARNEQFF.

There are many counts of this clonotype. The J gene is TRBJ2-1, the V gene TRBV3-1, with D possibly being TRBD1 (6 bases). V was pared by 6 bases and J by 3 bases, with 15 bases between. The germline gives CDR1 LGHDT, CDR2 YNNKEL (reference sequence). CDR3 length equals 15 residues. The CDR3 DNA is TGTGCCAGCAGGCCTGACGTAGGGGGCTACAATGAGCAGTTCTTC. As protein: CASRPDVGGYNEQFF.

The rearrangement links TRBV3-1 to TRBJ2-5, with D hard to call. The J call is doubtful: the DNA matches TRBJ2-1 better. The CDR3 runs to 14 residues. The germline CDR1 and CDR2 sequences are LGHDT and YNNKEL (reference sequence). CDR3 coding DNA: TGTGCCAGCAGCCAAGGGGTTTTGCGAGAGACCCAGTTCTTC. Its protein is CASSQGVLRETQFF.

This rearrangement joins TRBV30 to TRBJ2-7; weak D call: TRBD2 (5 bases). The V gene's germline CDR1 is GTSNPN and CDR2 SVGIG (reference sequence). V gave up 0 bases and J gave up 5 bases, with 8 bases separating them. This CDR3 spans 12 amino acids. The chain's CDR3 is CAWSVMGDEQYF. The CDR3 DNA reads TGTGCCTGGAGTGTGATGGGAGACGAGCAGTACTTC.

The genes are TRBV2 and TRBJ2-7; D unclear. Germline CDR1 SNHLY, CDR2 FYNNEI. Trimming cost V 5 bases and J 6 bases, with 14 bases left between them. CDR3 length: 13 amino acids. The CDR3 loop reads CASSPPFLPEQYF. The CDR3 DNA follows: TGTGCCAGCAGTCCCCCGTTTCTGCCCGAGCAGTACTTC.

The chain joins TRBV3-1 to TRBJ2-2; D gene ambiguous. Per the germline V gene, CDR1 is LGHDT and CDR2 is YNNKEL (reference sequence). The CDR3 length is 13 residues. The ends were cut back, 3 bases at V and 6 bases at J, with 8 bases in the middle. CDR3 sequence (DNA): TGTGCCAGCAGCCATAATACGGCCGGGGAGCTGTTTTTT. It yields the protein CASSHNTAGELFF.

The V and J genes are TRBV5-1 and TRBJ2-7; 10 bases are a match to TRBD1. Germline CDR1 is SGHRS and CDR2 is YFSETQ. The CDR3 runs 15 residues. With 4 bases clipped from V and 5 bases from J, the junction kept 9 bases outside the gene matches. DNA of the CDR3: TGCGCCAGCAGCCGGGAGGGGACAGGGGATGACGAGCAGTACTTC. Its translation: CASSREGTGDDEQYF. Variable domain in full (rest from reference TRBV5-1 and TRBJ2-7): KAGVTQTPRYLIKTRGQQVTLSCSPISGHRSVSWYQQTPGQGLQFLFEYFSETQRNKGNFPGRFSGRQFSNSRSEMNVSTLELGDSALYLCASSREGTGDDEQYFGPGTRLTVT.